This T cell receptor (beta chain) was sequenced for a study of T cells in women clearing cervical HPV infection. With respect to this clone: The observed sequence ends 3 residues before the CDR3 terminus, with the missing tail filled in from the germline J gene.

V gave up 6 bases and J gave up 3 bases; unmatched junction bases: 4. Germline CDR1 reads SGHAT; CDR2 reads FQNNGV. The CDR3 has 14 residues. The table came from immunoSEQ multiplex PCR; TCRdb's copy has only in-frame clones and leaves some out. The table lists approximately 16,000 clones, with over 9.5% in the top ten. The sample comprised blood buffy coat. The chain employs TRBV11-2 and TRBJ2-7, with 11 bases identical to TRBD1. The sequence was collected from a woman between 18 and 69 years old with a cervical HPV16 infection that either progressed to CIN3+ or cleared (not recorded which). CDR3 in amino acids: CASSSGTGGYEQYF. The covered CDR3 bases are TGTGCCAGCAGTTCTGGGACAGGGGGCTACGAG.